Listed below are T cell receptor beta chains from one sample, sequenced in a study of blood T cell repertoires in COVID-19. TCRdb keeps only in-frame clones here, not all; method: immunoSEQ multiplex PCR. The sample includes about 26,000 clones, about 84% of them seen just once. Material: peripheral blood. Receptor source: a man aged 50 or older with active or convalescent COVID-19. Each CDR3 is given with its conserved first and last residue. D genes are given only for firm matches. A clone size is listed for some rows: how often the clone was seen (once, few, many), or a class if it is expanded.

d_call j_call v_call clone_size cdr3_aa cdr3_nt
. TRBJ2-2 TRBV24-1 . CATSDRGTGWNTGELFF TGTGCCACCAGTGACCGCGGGACTGGCTGGAACACCGGGGAGCTGTTTTTT
. TRBJ1-2 TRBV19 . CASSTYRERLYGYTF TGTGCCAGTAGTACCTACAGGGAGAGACTCTATGGCTACACCTTC
TRBD1 TRBJ1-6 TRBV23-1 . CAYPPRDRELNSPLHF TGCGCCTATCCCCCCCGGGACAGGGAGTTGAATTCACCCCTCCACTTT
. TRBJ2-5 TRBV3-1/TRBV3-2 . CASSQDGGRGRQETQYF TGTGCCAGCAGCCAAGATGGTGGCAGGGGTCGGCAAGAGACCCAGTACTTC
TRBD2 TRBJ2-7 TRBV5-4 . CASSSAGLAFHEQYF TGTGCCAGCAGTTCCGCCGGACTAGCTTTCCACGAGCAGTACTTC
. TRBJ2-2 TRBV11-3 . CASSFGQFRELFF TGTGCCAGCAGCTTCGGACAGTTCCGGGAGCTGTTTTTT
. TRBJ2-1 TRBV6-5 . CASSWDSKGNEQFF TGTGCCAGCAGTTGGGACTCCAAAGGGAATGAGCAGTTCTTC
. TRBJ2-7 TRBV4-1 . CASSQVGAGYEQYF TGCGCCAGCAGCCAAGTTGGGGCTGGGTATGAGCAGTACTTC
. TRBJ1-2 TRBV5-4 . CASRQLGGRGYTF TGTGCCAGCAGACAATTAGGGGGTCGTGGCTACACCTTC
TRBD1 TRBJ2-7 TRBV10-3 . CAIRGTGGNYEQYF TGTGCCATCAGGGGGACAGGGGGGAACTACGAGCAGTACTTC
TRBD1 TRBJ1-5 TRBV30 . CACTPPGTVNQPQHF TGTGCCTGCACCCCCCCCGGGACAGTCAATCAGCCCCAGCATTTT
TRBD1 TRBJ2-7 TRBV7-9 . CASSLRDRANYEQYF TGTGCCAGCAGCTTAAGGGACAGGGCTAACTACGAGCAGTACTTC
. TRBJ2-2 TRBV25-1 . CASSEQDTGELFF TGTGCCAGCAGTGAACAGGACACCGGGGAGCTGTTTTTT
TRBD2 TRBJ2-7 TRBV18 . CASSRAWASGILPVDEQYF TGTGCCAGCTCACGAGCCTGGGCTAGCGGGATTCTACCTGTAGACGAGCAGTACTTC
TRBD1 TRBJ2-7 TRBV6-5 . CASSLIGGTGPEQYF TGTGCCAGCAGCCTGATCGGCGGGACAGGGCCCGAGCAGTACTTC
. TRBJ1-6 TRBV27 few CASSLFPGSPLHF TGTGCCAGCAGTTTATTTCCGGGATCACCCCTCCACTTT
. TRBJ1-3 TRBV6-5 medium-sized CASSLYSHSGNTIYF TGTGCCAGCAGCTTATACAGCCACTCTGGAAACACCATATATTTT
. TRBJ1-6 TRBV5-1 few CASSLASGSNSPLHF TGCGCCAGCAGCTTGGCGTCGGGGAGCAATTCACCCCTCCACTTT
TRBD1 TRBJ1-1 TRBV5-1 . CASSTRGLNTEAFF TGCGCCAGCAGCACCAGGGGGCTGAACACTGAAGCTTTCTTT
TRBD1 TRBJ2-2 TRBV7-8 . CASSKDRVGTGELFF TGTGCCAGCAGCAAAGACAGGGTCGGCACCGGGGAGCTGTTTTTT
. TRBJ2-7 TRBV19 few CASSTTASYEQYF TGTGCCAGTAGTACAACAGCCTCCTACGAGCAGTACTTC
. TRBJ2-5 TRBV27 . CASSPPLPSEETQYF TGTGCCAGCAGTCCCCCCCTACCCTCTGAAGAGACCCAGTACTTC
TRBD1 TRBJ2-3 TRBV5-1 . CASSPRQGAVADTQYF TGCGCCAGCAGCCCTAGACAGGGCGCGGTCGCAGATACGCAGTATTTT
. TRBJ2-1 TRBV10-2 . CASRGGGWRGNNEQFF TGCGCCAGCCGGGGTGGCGGGTGGCGGGGAAACAATGAGCAGTTCTTC
. TRBJ2-3 TRBV12-3/TRBV12-4 . CASRRGSVDTQYF TGTGCCAGCAGAAGGGGTTCTGTGGATACGCAGTATTTT
. TRBJ1-4 TRBV9 . CASSAGETDLFF TGTGCCAGCAGCGCGGGGGAGACGGACCTGTTTTTT
TRBD2 TRBJ2-7 TRBV7-9 once CASSSGLAGASGYEQYF TGTGCCAGCAGCTCAGGACTAGCGGGAGCGTCGGGTTACGAGCAGTACTTC
. TRBJ2-3 TRBV25-1 . CASSEYITGDTQYF TGTGCCAGCAGTGAATATATTACGGGGGATACGCAGTATTTT
. TRBJ1-1 TRBV28 . CASSFSSEAFF TGTGCCAGCAGTTTTTCCTCCGAAGCTTTCTTT
. TRBJ2-1 TRBV2 . CASRKEGATYNEQFF TGTGCCAGCAGAAAGGAGGGGGCGACCTACAATGAGCAGTTCTTC
TRBD2 TRBJ2-5 TRBV5-1 . CASSLSGRGLGTQYF TGCGCCAGCAGCTTATCGGGGAGGGGCCTTGGGACCCAGTACTTC
TRBD1 TRBJ2-6 TRBV7-9 . CASSLDRGANVLTF TGTGCCAGCAGCCTAGACAGGGGAGCCAACGTCCTGACTTTC
TRBD1 TRBJ2-7 TRBV7-9 . CAGGQGARSEQYF TGTGCCGGGGGACAGGGGGCGCGTTCCGAGCAGTACTTC
. TRBJ1-1 TRBV6-1 . CASSELTANTEAFF TGTGCCAGCAGTGAACTCACAGCGAACACTGAAGCTTTCTTT
. TRBJ2-5 TRBV5-1 . CASSLKRTSRETQYF TGCGCCAGCAGCTTGAAGAGAACAAGCAGGGAGACCCAGTACTTC
. TRBJ2-7 TRBV29-1 . CSVDTGGGLDEQYF TGCAGCGTTGACACTGGGGGGGGGCTCGACGAGCAGTACTTC
TRBD1 TRBJ1-3 TRBV10-3 . CAISDFLGQGSGNTIYF TGTGCCATCAGTGATTTTCTGGGACAGGGCTCTGGAAACACCATATATTTT
TRBD1 TRBJ1-2 TRBV27 . CASSFLGQDRNYGYTF TGTGCCAGCAGTTTCCTGGGACAGGACCGGAACTATGGCTACACCTTC
. TRBJ2-2 TRBV6-1 few CASSEQDTGELFF TGTGCCAGCAGTGAACAGGACACCGGGGAGCTGTTTTTT
TRBD2 TRBJ2-7 TRBV5-1 . CASRTSGGGYEQYF TGCGCCAGCAGGACTAGCGGGGGAGGTTACGAGCAGTACTTC
TRBD1 TRBJ2-7 TRBV5-1 few CASRMGQTYEQYF TGCGCCAGCCGAATGGGACAGACCTACGAGCAGTACTTC
TRBD1 TRBJ1-2 TRBV2 . CASSGTGGYGYTF TGTGCCAGCAGTGGGACAGGGGGCTATGGCTACACCTTC
. TRBJ2-7 TRBV5-1 few CASSVDVLGPYEQYF TGCGCCAGCAGCGTTGACGTACTAGGTCCCTACGAGCAGTACTTC
. TRBJ1-2 TRBV10-3 . CAISPVGGPANYGYTF TGTGCCATCAGTCCGGTGGGGGGACCAGCTAACTATGGCTACACCTTC
. TRBJ1-1 TRBV28 few CASSFGSRATEAFF TGTGCCAGCAGTTTTGGGAGCCGGGCCACTGAAGCTTTCTTT
TRBD1 TRBJ2-1 TRBV25-1 once CASTGQGYNEQFF TGTGCCAGCACTGGACAGGGATACAATGAGCAGTTCTTC
TRBD1 TRBJ1-4 TRBV15 . CATSRDTGGSEKLFF TGTGCCACCAGCAGAGACACAGGGGGAAGCGAAAAACTGTTTTTT
. TRBJ2-1 TRBV28 . CASSLGGSYNEQFF TGTGCCAGCAGCCTAGGGGGCTCCTACAATGAGCAGTTCTTC
. TRBJ1-4 TRBV2 . CASSEANSREKLFF TGTGCCAGCAGTGAAGCCAACTCACGTGAAAAACTGTTTTTT
. TRBJ2-2 TRBV28 . CASSSGSGGNTGELFF TGTGCCAGCAGTTCCGGGTCCGGGGGGAACACCGGGGAGCTGTTTTTT
. TRBJ1-2 TRBV28 . CASSLSRGDGYTF TGTGCCAGCAGTTTGTCTCGGGGAGATGGCTACACCTTC
TRBD2 TRBJ2-3 TRBV2 . CASSEIGTSGSPQYF TGTGCCAGCAGTGAAATAGGGACTAGCGGGTCCCCGCAGTATTTT
. TRBJ1-1 TRBV7-3 few CASSLTSGSNTEAFF TGTGCCAGCAGCTTAACGTCAGGATCGAACACTGAAGCTTTCTTT
. TRBJ1-5 TRBV28 . CASRATDSNQPQHF TGTGCCAGCAGGGCGACAGATAGCAATCAGCCCCAGCATTTT
. TRBJ1-1 TRBV29-1 . CSVEDPEGLSTEAFF TGCAGCGTTGAAGATCCGGAGGGCCTCAGCACTGAAGCTTTCTTT
. TRBJ1-2 TRBV28 few CASSFRQAGYGYTF TGTGCCAGCAGTTTCCGACAAGCTGGCTATGGCTACACCTTC
TRBD2 TRBJ2-2 TRBV11-3 . CASSLGLAGAGGELFF TGTGCCAGCAGCTTAGGACTAGCGGGAGCCGGCGGGGAGCTGTTTTTT
. TRBJ1-2 TRBV12-3/TRBV12-4 . CASTLGGGYGYTF TGTGCCAGCACCCTAGGCGGGGGCTATGGCTACACCTTC
TRBD1 TRBJ2-7 TRBV7-3 . CASTQSRGTGLSYEQYF TGTGCCAGCACCCAGAGCCGCGGGACAGGGTTATCCTACGAGCAGTACTTC